This T cell receptor (beta chain) was sequenced for a study of T cells in Graves' hyperthyroidism and ophthalmopathy. Trimming left V 1 base short and J 4 bases short, with 11 bases between. This CDR3 has 14 amino acids. From germline, CDR1 is PRHDT and CDR2 FYEKMQ (reference sequence). TCR beta CDR3 sequences were amplified from RNA transcripts. The HTBI set primed first-round TCR CDR3 RT-PCR. From the multiplex PCR reads, TCRdb called clonotypes with MiXCR, one entry per CDR3 protein. This table holds 560,000 or so distinct CDR3 sequences, just over 45% found once. This clonotype appeared a few times.

This sequence joins TRBV13 and TRBJ2-7; D is unresolved. Sequenced input: peripheral blood or thyroid tissue (not recorded which). The receptor comes from a woman in her late teens or twenties with Graves' hyperthyroidism. CDR3 residues: CASSLAPAAYEQYF. The CDR3 DNA follows: TGTGCCAGCAGCTTAGCTCCAGCAGCATACGAGCAGTACTTC.